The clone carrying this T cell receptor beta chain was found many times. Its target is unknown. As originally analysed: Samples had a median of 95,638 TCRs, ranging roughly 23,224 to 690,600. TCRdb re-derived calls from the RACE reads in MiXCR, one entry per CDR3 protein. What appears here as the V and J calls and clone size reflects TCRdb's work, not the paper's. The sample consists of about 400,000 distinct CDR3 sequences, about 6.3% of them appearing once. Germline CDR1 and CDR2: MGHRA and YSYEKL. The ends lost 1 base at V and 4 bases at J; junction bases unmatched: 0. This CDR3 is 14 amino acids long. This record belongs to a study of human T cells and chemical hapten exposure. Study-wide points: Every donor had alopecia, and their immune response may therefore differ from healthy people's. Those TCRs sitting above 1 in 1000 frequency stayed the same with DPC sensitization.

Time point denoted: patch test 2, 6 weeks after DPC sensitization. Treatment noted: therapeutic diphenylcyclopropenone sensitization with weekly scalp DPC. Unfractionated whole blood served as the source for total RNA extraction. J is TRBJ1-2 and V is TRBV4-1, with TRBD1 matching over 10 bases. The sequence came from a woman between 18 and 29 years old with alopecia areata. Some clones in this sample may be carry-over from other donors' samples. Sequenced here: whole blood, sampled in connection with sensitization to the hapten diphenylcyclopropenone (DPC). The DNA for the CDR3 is TGCGCCAGCAGCCAAGGACAGGGGGCCTATGGCTACACCTTC. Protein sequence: CASSQGQGAYGYTF.